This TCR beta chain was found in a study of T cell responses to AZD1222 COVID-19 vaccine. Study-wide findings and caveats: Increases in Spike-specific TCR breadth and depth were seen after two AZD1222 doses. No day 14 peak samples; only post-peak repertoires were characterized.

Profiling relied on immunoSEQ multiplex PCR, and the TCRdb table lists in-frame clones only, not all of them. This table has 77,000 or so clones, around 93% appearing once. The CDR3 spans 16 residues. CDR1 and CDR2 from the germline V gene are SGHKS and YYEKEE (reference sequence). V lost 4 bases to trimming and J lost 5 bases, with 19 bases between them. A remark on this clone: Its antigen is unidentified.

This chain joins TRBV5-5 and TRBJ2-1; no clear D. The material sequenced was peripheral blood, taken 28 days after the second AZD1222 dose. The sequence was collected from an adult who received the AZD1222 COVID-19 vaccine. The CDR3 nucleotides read TGTGCCAGCAGCGCCGCGGCGACAACCCTGGACAATGAGCAGTTCTTC. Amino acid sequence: CASSAAATTLDNEQFF.